A single sample gave rise to the 4 T cell receptor beta chains below, sequenced in a study of PD-1 blockade in classical Hodgkin lymphoma. As to time point: cycle 4 day 1 (C4D1), after 6 weeks of nivolumab. Following autologous stem cell transplantation, relapse occurred in every patient, and exposure to brentuximab vedotin varied. Clones were read by immunoSEQ multiplex PCR, and TCRdb kept only the in-frame ones, dropping some. Of almost 95,000 clones in the sample, approximately 83% were seen once. The source was peripheral blood mononuclear cells (PBMCs), collected before the fourth cycle of nivolumab. These receptors were collected from a human donor with classical Hodgkin lymphoma.

The genes are TRBV7-9 and TRBJ2-2; D uncertain. Trimming cost V 4 bases and J 3 bases, with 9 bases left between them. This CDR3 contains 14 residues. Germline loops: CDR1 SEHNR, CDR2 FQNEAQ (reference sequence). The CDR3 coding sequence is TGTGCCAGCAGCTCCCCTGTGGACACCGGGGAGCTGTTTTTT. Protein sequence: CASSSPVDTGELFF. Drawing the rest from reference TRBV7-9 and TRBJ2-2, the complete variable domain is DTGVSQNPRHKITKRGQNVTFRCDPISEHNRLYWYRQTLGQGPEFLTYFQNEAQLEKSRLLSDRFSAERPKGSFSTLEIQRTEQGDSAMYLCASSSPVDTGELFFGEGSRLTVL.

V and J are TRBV5-4 and TRBJ2-5; unclear D gene. CDR1 is SGHNT, CDR2 YYREEE, per germline (reference sequence). This CDR3 is built from 11 residues. V lost 2 bases, J lost 7 bases, and 6 bases lay in between. In DNA, the CDR3 is TGTGCCAGCAGCTTTGACCGGACCCAGTACTTC. It codes for CASSFDRTQYF. Complete variable domain (other parts from reference TRBV5-4 and TRBJ2-5): ETGVTQSPTHLIKTRGQQVTLRCSSQSGHNTVSWYQQALGQGPQFIFQYYREEENGRGNFPPRFSGLQFPNYSSELNVNALELDDSALYLCASSFDRTQYFGPGTRLLVL.

The genes are TRBV7-2 and TRBJ2-7; 8 bases are a match to TRBD1. Looked up from germline, CDR1 is SGHTA and CDR2 is FQGNSA. V was clipped by 5 bases and J by 7 bases; unmatched bases: 7. CDR3 size: 13 residues. The DNA for the CDR3 is TGTGCCAGCAGCCCAGGACAGGGCCAGGAGCAGTACTTC. This encodes CASSPGQGQEQYF.

The rearrangement joins TRBV5-6 to TRBJ2-5, with TRBD1 identical over 7 bases. V was clipped by 4 bases and J by 5 bases; unmatched bases: 5. Germline CDR1 is SGHDT and CDR2 is YYEEEE. The CDR3 runs to 13 residues. DNA of the CDR3: TGTGCCAGCAGCACCAGGGGGTGGGAGACCCAGTACTTC. It codes for CASSTRGWETQYF. Using reference TRBV5-6 and TRBJ2-5 for the parts outside the CDR3, the full variable domain is DAGVTQSPTHLIKTRGQQVTLRCSPKSGHDTVSWYQQALGQGPQFIFQYYEEEERQRGNFPDRFSGHQFPNYSSELNVNALLLGDSALYLCASSTRGWETQYFGPGTRLLVL.